Below, 16 T cell receptor beta chains from the same sample are listed, as sequenced in a study of blood T cells in healthy people across ages (dated by TCRdb to 2014 to 2015). Library construction relied on 5' RACE. A second PCR of roughly 7 to 11 cycles was performed with a sample-barcoded 5' primer and a J-beta primer mix. TCRdb reworked the public reads: Q25 trimming with fastp, MiXCR clone assembly, productive beta chains retained. Each CDR3 protein gets just one entry, which takes the most common genes and DNA from the rows behind it. Here the sample has 1.5 million to 2 million distinct CDR3 sequences; about 39% occur a single time. The top ten constitute 20% to 25% of the sample. The sample consisted of blood. The receptor set was obtained from a human donor in good health.

The rearrangement joins TRBV2 to TRBJ2-3; D is undetermined. Per germline, CDR1 SNHLY and CDR2 FYNNEI. The CDR3 loop spans 12 amino acids. With 6 bases removed from V and 4 bases from J, the gap between germline ends came to 8 bases. The CDR3 DNA reads TGTGCCAGCAGAGCATCCTCAGATACGCAGTATTTT. It yields the protein CASRASSDTQYF. Using reference TRBV2 and TRBJ2-3 for the parts outside the CDR3, the full variable domain is EPEVTQTPSHQVTQMGQEVILRCVPISNHLYFYWYRQILGQKVEFLVSFYNNEISEKSEIFDDQFSVERPDGSNFTLKIRSTKLEDSAMYFCASRASSDTQYFGPGTRLTVL.

This clonotype was seen a few times. CDR3 sequence (DNA): TGTGCCAGCAGCCCCCGGGCAGATCACACTGAAGCTTTCTTT. Its protein product is CASSPRADHTEAFF. The chain is built from TRBV7-6 and TRBJ1-1; D not certain. Germline V gene data show CDR1 as SGHVS and CDR2 as FNYEAQ. V was clipped by 5 bases and J by 3 bases, with 13 bases between them. The CDR3 runs to 14 residues.

Only one count was recorded for this clonotype. The V gene is TRBV6-6, the J gene TRBJ1-4; D is unresolved. V was cut by 5 bases and J by 7 bases, with 14 bases left in between. There are 14 residues in the CDR3. Germline-derived CDR1 and CDR2 are MNHNY and SVGAGI (reference sequence). This CDR3 is CASSTHLEGEKLFF. Written as DNA, the CDR3 is TGTGCCAGCAGTACGCACTTAGAGGGTGAAAAACTGTTTTTT.

The table lists this clonotype with a few counts. The chain carries TRBV6-2 or TRBV6-3 and TRBJ2-5; 10 bases fit TRBD1. Per germline, CDR1 MNHEY and CDR2 SVGEGT. CDR3 length equals 15 residues. Trimming removed 6 bases from V and 11 bases from J; junction bases left unmatched: 15. The CDR3 DNA is TGTGCCAGCAGCCACGGACAGGGGGGAATCCGGGAGCAGTACTTC. This gives the protein CASSHGQGGIREQYF.

This clonotype was detected once. Sequence at one end of the junction differs from germline and may be a read error. V and J are TRBV5-1 and TRBJ2-4; 10 positions agree with TRBD1. CDR1 is SGHRS, CDR2 YFSETQ, per germline. This CDR3 contains 20 residues. The CDR3 DNA is TGCGCCAGCAGCTCGACAAGTCCCGGGACAGGGGCCGGGTCCAAAAACATTCAGGACTTC. It yields the protein CASSSTSPGTGAGSKNIQDF.

About this clonotype: The junction differs from germline at one of its ends, possibly a read error. V is TRBV24-1 and J is TRBJ2-2, with D possibly being TRBD1 or TRBD2 (5 bases each). Germline-derived CDR1 and CDR2 are KGHDR and SFDVKD. The CDR3 is made up of 17 amino acids. The CDR3 sequence: CATSDPRGHGYTGKLFF. DNA for the CDR3: TGTGCCACCAGTGATCCGCGCGGACACGGATACACCGGGAAGCTGTTTTTT.

The V and J genes are TRBV6-2 or TRBV6-3 and TRBJ2-1, with D perhaps matching TRBD1 or TRBD2 (5 bases each). V lost 7 bases, J lost 3 bases, and 19 bases lay in between. Germline values: CDR1 MNHEY, CDR2 SVGEGT. There are 16 residues in the CDR3. The CDR3 protein is CASTFRDRGNYNEQFF. The CDR3, as DNA: TGTGCCAGCACCTTCCGGGATAGGGGAAACTACAATGAGCAGTTCTTC.

This clonotype appeared many times. The V gene is TRBV7-2, the J gene TRBJ2-5; no definite D call. Trimming shortened V by 3 bases and J by 0 bases, and 5 bases separated the two germline ends. The CDR3 runs 13 residues. Germline CDR1 and CDR2: SGHTA and FQGNSA. The CDR3 protein is CASSFGHQETQYF. The CDR3 coding sequence is TGTGCCAGCAGCTTTGGGCACCAAGAGACCCAGTACTTC.

The rearrangement links TRBV24-1 to TRBJ2-4; 7 positions match TRBD1. Gene TRBJ2-7 matches the end of the DNA better, so the J call may be wrong. Germline V gene lookup returns CDR1 KGHDR and CDR2 SFDVKD. This CDR3 spans 16 amino acids. The CDR3 here is CATSDFARTGLYEQYF. CDR3 in DNA: TGTGCCACCAGTGACTTTGCAAGGACAGGTCTCTACGAGCAGTACTTC.

This clonotype was counted between two and nine times. This chain uses TRBV28 with TRBJ2-1, with 7 bases lining up with TRBD1. The germline gives CDR1 MDHEN, CDR2 SYDVKM. There are 12 residues in the CDR3. Unmatched junction bases numbered 7, after V lost 5 bases and J lost 12 bases. CDR3 in DNA: TGTGCCAGCAGTGTATCCGGGACAGTGCAGTTCTTC. It is translated as CASSVSGTVQFF.

This clonotype was counted ten times or more. One end of the junction varies from germline; a read error may be responsible. This sequence joins TRBV4-2 and TRBJ2-5; D call uncertain. The germline CDR1 and CDR2 sequences are LGHNA and YNFKEQ. The CDR3 covers 12 residues. The CDR3 region has the DNA TGCGCCAGCAGCCAAGATTCCGAGACCCAGTACTTC. Its translation: CASSQDSETQYF.

Only a few counts were recorded for this clonotype. The chain has TRBV6-2 or TRBV6-3 and TRBJ2-5; perhaps TRBD2 as D (5 bases). This CDR3 region has 12 residues. Germline V CDR1 and CDR2: MNHEY, SVGEGT. V dropped 6 bases and J dropped 7 bases, with 12 bases sitting between them. CDR3 coding DNA: TGTGCCAGCAGACCTTCTGAGGGGACCCAGTACTTC. The encoded protein is CASRPSEGTQYF.

The sample holds a few counts of this clonotype. The chain is built from TRBV9 and TRBJ2-5; the D gene is possibly TRBD2 (7 bases). Germline V gives CDR1 SGDLS, CDR2 YYNGEE. CDR3 length equals 15 residues. The V end was cut by 0 bases, the J end by 4 bases, with 13 bases between. The DNA for the CDR3 is TGTGCCAGCAGCGTAGAGGAGGGGGAGGGAGAGACCCAGTACTTC. The encoded protein is CASSVEEGEGETQYF.

This clonotype has only a few counts. The chain combines TRBV6-5 with TRBJ2-5; a possible D gene is TRBD1 (5 bases). The CDR3 extends over 13 amino acids. In germline, CDR1 is MNHEY, CDR2 SVGAGI. V shed 5 bases and J shed 4 bases, with 11 bases lying between them. Here the CDR3 DNA reads TGTGCCAGCAGTGCAGGGTACCGAGAGACCCAGTACTTC. Translating gives CASSAGYRETQYF.

This clonotype was detected many times. This chain links TRBV12-3 or TRBV12-4 with TRBJ2-7; 8 bases line up with TRBD2. The V and J ends lost 3 bases and 1 base, in that order; junction bases with no gene match: 2. This CDR3 comprises 14 residues. DNA of the CDR3: TGTGCCAGCAGTTTCGGGGGGGCGTCCTACGAGCAGTACTTC. Residues: CASSFGGASYEQYF.

The chain combines TRBV7-2 with TRBJ1-3; TRBD1 matches 10 bases. This CDR3 is 15 amino acids long. From germline, CDR1 is SGHTA and CDR2 FQGNSA. V was clipped by 7 bases and J by 4 bases; unmatched bases: 7. CDR3 in DNA: TGTGCCAGCACCCCGACAGGGGGCGCCGGAAACACCATATATTTT. Translation gives CASTPTGGAGNTIYF.